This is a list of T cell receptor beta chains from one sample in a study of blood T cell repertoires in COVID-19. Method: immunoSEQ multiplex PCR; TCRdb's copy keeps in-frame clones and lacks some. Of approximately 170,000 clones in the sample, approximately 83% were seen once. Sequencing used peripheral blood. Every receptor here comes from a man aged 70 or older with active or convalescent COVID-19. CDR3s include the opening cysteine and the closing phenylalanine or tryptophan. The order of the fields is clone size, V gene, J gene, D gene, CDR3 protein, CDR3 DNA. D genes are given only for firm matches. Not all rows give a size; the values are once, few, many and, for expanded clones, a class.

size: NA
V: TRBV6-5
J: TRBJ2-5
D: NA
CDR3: CASSYGGNDQETQYF
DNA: TGTGCCAGCAGTTACGGAGGAAACGACCAAGAGACCCAGTACTTC

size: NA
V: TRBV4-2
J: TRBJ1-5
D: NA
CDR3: CASRRSTEPQHF
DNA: TGTGCCAGCAGACGCAGCACAGAGCCCCAGCATTTT

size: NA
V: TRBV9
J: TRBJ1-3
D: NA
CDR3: CASSVAPWRAVSGNTIYF
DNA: TGTGCCAGCAGCGTAGCTCCGTGGCGAGCGGTCTCTGGAAACACCATATATTTT

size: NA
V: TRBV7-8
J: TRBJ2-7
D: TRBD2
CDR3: CASSLRTSGASTPYEQYF
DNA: TGTGCCAGCAGCTTAAGGACTAGCGGGGCCTCGACACCCTACGAGCAGTACTTC

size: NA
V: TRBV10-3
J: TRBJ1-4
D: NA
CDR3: CAISGGATEKLFF
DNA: TGTGCCATCAGTGGAGGTGCCACTGAAAAACTGTTTTTT

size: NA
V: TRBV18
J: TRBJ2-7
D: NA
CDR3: CASSPRDIHEQYF
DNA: TGTGCCAGCTCGCCAAGGGACATCCACGAGCAGTACTTC

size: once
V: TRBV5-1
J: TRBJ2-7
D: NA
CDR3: CASSLGGRGRSYEQYF
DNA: TGCGCCAGCAGCTTGGGGGGCAGGGGAAGATCCTACGAGCAGTACTTC

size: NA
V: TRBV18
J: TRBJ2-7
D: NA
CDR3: CASSPSGPYEQYF
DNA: TGTGCCAGCTCACCAAGCGGTCCGTACGAGCAGTACTTC

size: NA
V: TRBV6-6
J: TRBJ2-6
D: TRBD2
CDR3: CASSPLAGSSGANVLTF
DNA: TGTGCCAGCAGTCCACTAGCGGGATCCTCTGGGGCCAACGTCCTGACTTTC

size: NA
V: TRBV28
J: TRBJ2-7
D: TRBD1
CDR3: CASSFFGQGRGEQYF
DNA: TGTGCCAGCAGTTTTTTCGGACAGGGAAGAGGAGAGCAGTACTTC

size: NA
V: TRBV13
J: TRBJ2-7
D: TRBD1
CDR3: CASSLGQGVLEQYF
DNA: TGTGCCAGCAGCTTAGGTCAGGGGGTTCTAGAGCAGTACTTC

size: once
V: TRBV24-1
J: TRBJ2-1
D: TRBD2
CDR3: CATSDSSGGSYNEQFF
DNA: TGTGCCACCAGTGATTCTAGCGGGGGCTCCTACAATGAGCAGTTCTTC

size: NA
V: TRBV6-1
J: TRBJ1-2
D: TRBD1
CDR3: CASSETGPVGYTF
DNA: TGTGCCAGCAGTGAGACAGGGCCAGTCGGCTACACCTTC

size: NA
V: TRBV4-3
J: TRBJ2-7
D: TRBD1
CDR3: CASSPSTGSDEQYF
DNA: TGCGCCAGCAGCCCTTCGACAGGGTCGGACGAGCAGTACTTC

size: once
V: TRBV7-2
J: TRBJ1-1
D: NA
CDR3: CASSLQGRDTEAFF
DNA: TGTGCCAGCAGCTTGCAGGGTAGGGACACTGAAGCTTTCTTT

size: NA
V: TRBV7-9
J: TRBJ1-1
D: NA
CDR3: CASSQEVSNTEAFF
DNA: TGTGCCAGCAGCCAAGAGGTCTCGAACACTGAAGCTTTCTTT

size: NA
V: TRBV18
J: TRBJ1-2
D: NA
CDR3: CASSPLSSVHNYGYTF
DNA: TGTGCCAGCTCACCTCTCTCAAGTGTACATAACTATGGCTACACCTTC

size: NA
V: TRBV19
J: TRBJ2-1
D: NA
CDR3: CASSIVQQSYNEQFF
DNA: TGTGCCAGTAGTATAGTACAGCAATCCTACAATGAGCAGTTCTTC

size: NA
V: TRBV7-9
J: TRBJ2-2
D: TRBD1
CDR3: CASSVQGAGSTGELFF
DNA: TGTGCCAGCAGCGTTCAGGGGGCAGGTAGCACCGGGGAGCTGTTTTTT

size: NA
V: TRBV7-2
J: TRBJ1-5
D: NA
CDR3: CASSLPSTPQHF
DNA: TGTGCCAGCAGCTTACCAAGCACGCCCCAGCATTTT

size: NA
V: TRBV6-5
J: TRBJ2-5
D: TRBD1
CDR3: CASRDRGRAETQYF
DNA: TGTGCCAGCAGGGACAGGGGGCGGGCGGAGACCCAGTACTTC

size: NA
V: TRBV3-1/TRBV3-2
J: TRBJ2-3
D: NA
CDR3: CASSRRLGGAFSDTQYF
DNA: TGTGCCAGCAGCCGTAGACTAGGGGGCGCTTTCTCAGATACGCAGTATTTT

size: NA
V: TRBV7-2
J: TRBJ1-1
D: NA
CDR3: CASSSSLNTEAFF
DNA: TGTGCCAGCAGCTCCAGTCTGAACACTGAAGCTTTCTTT